Each of the 31 T cell receptor beta chains below was sequenced from the same sample in a study of Graves' ophthalmopathy and Graves' hyperthyroidism. RNA transcripts were the source from which TCR beta CDR3 regions were amplified. HTBI primers were used in a first-round RT-PCR, which preceded a second-round multiplex PCR. TCRdb reprocessed the multiplex PCR reads via MiXCR and lists one record per CDR3 protein. The table records about 400,000 distinct CDR3 sequences, approximately 20% of them present only once. Sequencing input: peripheral blood. These receptor sequences come from a woman aged 18-29 years with Graves' ophthalmopathy.

This clonotype appeared many times. V gene TRBV6-5 combines with J gene TRBJ1-2; D is ambiguous. This CDR3 has 11 amino acids. CDR1 is MNHEY and CDR2 is SVGAGI in the germline V gene. V lost 2 bases to trimming and J lost 8 bases, with 6 bases between them. CDR3 DNA: TGTGCCAGCAGTTACGGAGGAGGCTACACCTTC. Its protein is CASSYGGGYTF.

V and J are TRBV6-2 or TRBV6-3 and TRBJ1-1; TRBD1 is a possible D gene (6 bases). V was pared by 6 bases and J by 8 bases, with 13 bases between. The CDR3 length is 12 residues. CDR1 is MNHEY, CDR2 SVGEGT, per germline. CDR3 coding DNA: TGTGCCAGCAGGACCTACAGGGCCGAAGCTTTCTTT. This translates into CASRTYRAEAFF.

This rearrangement joins TRBV12-3 or TRBV12-4 to TRBJ2-5; perhaps TRBD2 as D (5 bases). The CDR3 contains 14 residues. The ends were cut back, 1 base at V and 2 bases at J, with 8 bases in the middle. In DNA form, the CDR3 reads TGTGCCAGCAGTTTAGAGGACTTACAAGAGACCCAGTACTTC. This sequence encodes CASSLEDLQETQYF.

This clonotype was picked up many times. The chain is built from TRBV6-2 or TRBV6-3 and TRBJ2-7; 7 positions agree with TRBD1. The CDR3 runs 16 residues. V was pared by 0 bases and J by 7 bases, with 12 bases of the junction left unmatched. Germline V gene lookup returns CDR1 MNHEY and CDR2 SVGEGT. CDR3: CASSYSAIRQGLEQYF. In nucleotides, the CDR3 is TGTGCCAGCAGTTACTCGGCCATAAGACAGGGCCTGGAGCAGTACTTC.

This clonotype was recorded at least ten times. The chain recombines TRBV7-3 with TRBJ1-2; TRBD1 might be the D (5 bases). This CDR3 has 13 amino acids. Germline V gene lookup returns CDR1 SGHTA and CDR2 FQGTGA. Trimming took off 5 bases at V and 8 bases at J, with 15 bases between the two ends. CDR3 coding DNA: TGTGCCAGCAGCCCGACGGGGCAGGCCGGCTACACCTTC. Protein product: CASSPTGQAGYTF.

This clonotype was seen ten or more times. V and J are TRBV11-2 and TRBJ2-7; D may correspond to TRBD1 or TRBD2 (5 bases each). Between the trimmed V and J ends, which lost 7 bases and 3 bases, there was a span of 13 bases. CDR1 SGHAT and CDR2 FQNNGV come from the germline V gene. The length of the CDR3 is 13 residues. The CDR3 bases are TGTGCCAGCACCTCCGGGACCGGCTACGAGCAGTACTTC. It yields the protein CASTSGTGYEQYF.

This clonotype was counted many times. The rearrangement joins TRBV7-2 to TRBJ2-5; 10 nucleotides line up with TRBD2. V shed 3 bases, J shed 4 bases, and the junction held 14 bases outside the gene matches. The V gene's germline CDR1 is SGHTA and CDR2 FQGNSA. This CDR3 has 18 residues. The CDR3 region has the DNA TGTGCCAGCAGCTTTGGGTCCACAAGCGGGAGGGCCGGAGAGACCCAGTACTTC. Translating it yields CASSFGSTSGRAGETQYF.

The gene calls are TRBV6-1 and TRBJ2-7; 8 bases agree with TRBD1. V lost 5 bases to trimming and J lost 6 bases; unmatched junction nucleotides: 3. Germline-derived CDR1 and CDR2 are MNHNS and SASEGT. The length of the CDR3 is 12 residues. CDR3 residues: CASSRTGTEQYF. As DNA, the CDR3 is TGTGCCAGCAGTAGGACAGGGACCGAGCAGTACTTC.

This clonotype was recorded at least ten times. This chain uses TRBV30 with TRBJ1-1; a possible D gene is TRBD1 (5 bases). Per the germline V gene, CDR1 is GTSNPN and CDR2 is SVGIG (reference sequence). Trimming cost V 4 bases and J 4 bases, with 10 bases left between them. This CDR3 is built from 12 residues. CDR3 in amino acids: CAWNRQFTEAFF. The CDR3 DNA reads TGTGCCTGGAATAGACAGTTCACTGAAGCTTTCTTT. The full variable domain, in which reference TRBV30 and TRBJ1-1 provide the parts outside the CDR3, is SQTIHQWPATLVQPVGSPLSLECTVEGTSNPNLYWYRQAAGRGLQLLFYSVGIGQISSEVPQNLSASRPQDRQFILSSKKLLLSDSGFYLCAWNRQFTEAFFGQGTRLTVV.

This clonotype was seen ten or more times. The rearrangement joins TRBV7-3 to TRBJ1-1; D is ambiguous. V lost 8 bases and J 10 bases, leaving 17 bases between the germline ends. There are 12 residues in the CDR3. The germline V gene has CDR1 SGHTA and CDR2 FQGTGA. The CDR3 reads CASSRTPGRAFF. The CDR3 nucleotides read TGTGCCAGCTCGAGAACGCCCGGGAGAGCTTTCTTT. The entire variable domain, with the rest obtained from reference TRBV7-3 and TRBJ1-1, is as follows: GAGVSQTPSNKVTEKGKYVELRCDPISGHTALYWYRQSLGQGPEFLIYFQGTGAADDSGLPNDRFFAVRPEGSVSTLKIQRTERGDSAVYLCASSRTPGRAFFGQGTRLTVV.

This clonotype has at least ten counts. This sequence joins TRBV5-6 and TRBJ2-5, with D unclear. V was pared by 0 bases and J by 2 bases, with 8 bases between. CDR1 SGHDT and CDR2 YYEEEE come from the germline V gene. This CDR3 spans 14 amino acids. The CDR3 sequence is CASSLDLSQETQYF. The CDR3 bases are TGTGCCAGCAGCTTGGATCTGTCACAAGAGACCCAGTACTTC.

There are many counts of this clonotype. The chain carries TRBV7-2 and TRBJ1-5, with 7 bases fitting TRBD1. Germline CDR1 SGHTA, CDR2 FQGNSA. CDR3 length: 14 residues. V was clipped by 8 bases and J by 2 bases; unmatched bases: 6. In DNA form, the CDR3 reads TGTGCCAGCTCCTCGGGACAGCGCAATCAGCCCCAGCATTTT. Amino acids: CASSSGQRNQPQHF.

At least ten counts were recorded for this clonotype. This rearrangement joins TRBV4-3 to TRBJ2-5; no clear D gene. Per germline, CDR1 LGHNA and CDR2 YSLEER. This CDR3 is 15 amino acids long. V was pared by 0 bases and J by 2 bases, with 10 bases between. The CDR3 spells CASSQDGLPQETQYF. The CDR3, as DNA: TGCGCCAGCAGCCAAGATGGGCTACCACAAGAGACCCAGTACTTC.

V and J are TRBV2 and TRBJ1-6; D unresolved. Germline V gene data show CDR1 as SNHLY and CDR2 as FYNNEI. CDR3 length: 14 residues. V gave up 6 bases and J gave up 8 bases, with 14 bases separating them. The CDR3 is CASRLFNGDSPLHF. The CDR3 bases are TGTGCCAGCAGGTTATTCAACGGGGATTCACCCCTCCACTTT.

This clonotype was seen ten or more times. The chain couples TRBV5-4 to TRBJ1-2; TRBD1 aligns across 9 bases. The CDR3 consists of 15 residues. J gave up 3 bases and V 4 bases, and 7 bases lay outside the gene matches. Germline V gene lookup returns CDR1 SGHNT and CDR2 YYREEE (reference sequence). For the CDR3, the DNA is TGTGCCAGCAGCCCTAGGACAGGGGAGCACTATGGCTACACCTTC. This sequence encodes CASSPRTGEHYGYTF.

At least ten counts were recorded for this clonotype. CDR3 amino acids: CASSTWTGVGNQPQHF. In DNA, the CDR3 is TGTGCCAGCAGCACTTGGACAGGGGTAGGGAATCAGCCCCAGCATTTT. This rearrangement joins TRBV6-2 or TRBV6-3 to TRBJ1-5; 9 bases are shared with TRBD1. The CDR3 has 16 residues. Looked up from germline, CDR1 is MNHEY and CDR2 is SVGEGT. With V trimmed by 6 bases and J by 4 bases, 10 bases remained unmatched.

The CDR3 DNA is TGTGCCATCAGTGAAGGGGGGGCGTACGACGAGCAGTACTTC. This translates into CAISEGGAYDEQYF. This chain links TRBV10-3 with TRBJ2-7, with a possible D match to TRBD2 (7 bases). Germline-derived CDR1 and CDR2 are ENHRY and SYGVKD. Trimming removed 3 bases from V and 5 bases from J, with 14 bases in between. The CDR3 sequence is 14 residues long.

This clonotype was observed at least ten times. The CDR3 DNA reads as TGTGCCAGCGCAATGGGGGGGGCCTCCTACGAGCAGTACTTC. Amino acid sequence: CASAMGGASYEQYF. V gene TRBV6-2 or TRBV6-3 combines with J gene TRBJ2-7, with D perhaps matching TRBD2 (7 bases). The germline V gene encodes CDR1 MNHEY and CDR2 SVGEGT. The V end was cut by 8 bases, the J end by 0 bases, with 14 bases between. This CDR3 has 14 amino acids.

The V gene is TRBV12-3 or TRBV12-4, the J gene TRBJ2-7; D ambiguous. Trimming took off 6 bases at V and 2 bases at J, with 11 bases between the two ends. The CDR3 totals 13 residues. CDR3 nucleotides: TGTGCCAGCAGCCAACCCTCAGCCTACGAGCAGTACTTC. Protein product: CASSQPSAYEQYF.

This rearrangement joins TRBV12-3 or TRBV12-4 to TRBJ1-5; 12 bases fit TRBD1. The CDR3 loop spans 17 amino acids. Losses at the gene ends were 5 bases for V and 2 bases for J; bases not matched to a gene: 7. CDR3 bases: TGTGCCAGCAGTCCGGGACAGGGGGCTGCTGGCAATCAGCCCCAGCATTTT. Amino acids: CASSPGQGAAGNQPQHF.

There are many counts of this clonotype. The rearrangement joins TRBV6-2 or TRBV6-3 to TRBJ1-1; D is possibly TRBD1 (5 bases). The V end was cut by 4 bases, the J end by 3 bases, with 12 bases between. CDR1 and CDR2 from the germline V gene are MNHEY and SVGEGT. This CDR3 contains 14 residues. CDR3 region: CASSFAGLDTEAFF. The CDR3 DNA sequence: TGTGCCAGCAGTTTCGCGGGGCTGGACACTGAAGCTTTCTTT.

This clonotype was observed many times. The chain links TRBV7-2 to TRBJ1-5, with a weak D call TRBD1 (5 bases). Germline values: CDR1 SGHTA, CDR2 FQGNSA. Deletions cut 3 bases from V and 1 base from J, with 10 bases between. This CDR3 has 15 amino acids. The CDR3 protein is CASSLVGDSNQPQHF. Here the CDR3 DNA reads TGTGCCAGCAGCTTGGTCGGGGACAGCAATCAGCCCCAGCATTTT.

In this sample, this clonotype turned up many times. V gene TRBV6-5 combines with J gene TRBJ1-2; tentatively, D is TRBD1 (6 bases). The CDR3 sequence is 14 residues long. V lost 2 bases to trimming and J lost 5 bases, with 12 bases between them. In germline, CDR1 is MNHEY, CDR2 SVGAGI. The CDR3 DNA is TGTGCCAGCAGTTACACGCCACAGGGTTATGGCTACACCTTC. Its protein product is CASSYTPQGYGYTF.

This clonotype was counted ten times or more. The chain recombines TRBV6-1 with TRBJ1-5; the D gene is possibly TRBD1 (6 bases). Trimming removed 6 bases at V and 6 bases at J, with 12 bases between. Germline V lookup: CDR1 MNHNS, CDR2 SASEGT. This CDR3 comprises 13 residues. The CDR3 reads CASRPRGSQPQHF. The CDR3 bases are TGTGCCAGCAGACCCAGGGGAAGTCAGCCCCAGCATTTT.

This clonotype has at least ten counts. The chain combines TRBV7-3 with TRBJ2-5; the match to TRBD2 covers 13 bases. This CDR3 has 15 amino acids. Germline CDR1 reads SGHTA; CDR2 reads FQGTGA. Trimming removed 5 bases from V and 6 bases from J; junction bases left unmatched: 6. The CDR3 region is CASSLRLAGGQTQYF. CDR3 coding DNA: TGTGCCAGCAGCCTAAGACTAGCGGGGGGCCAGACCCAGTACTTC.

This clonotype appeared many times. The rearrangement uses TRBV4-3 and TRBJ1-5; TRBD1 is a possible D gene (6 bases). CDR3 size: 14 residues. Trimming pared 1 base from V and 3 bases from J, leaving 7 bases between. Germline CDR1 reads LGHNA; CDR2 reads YSLEER. Here the CDR3 DNA reads TGCGCCAGCAGCCAAGGACAGGTCAATCAGCCCCAGCATTTT. The encoded protein is CASSQGQVNQPQHF.

This clonotype was counted ten times or more. The V call is TRBV11-2, the J call TRBJ1-1, with D possibly being TRBD1 (6 bases). The CDR3 covers 14 residues. Germline V CDR1 and CDR2: SGHAT, FQNNGV. V lost 6 bases and J lost 3, with 14 bases in between. CDR3 coding DNA: TGTGCCAGCAGGGGGGGGGGCCCTTACACTGAAGCTTTCTTT. Protein: CASRGGGPYTEAFF.

The chain links TRBV7-2 to TRBJ2-4; no clear D. Germline V gives CDR1 SGHTA, CDR2 FQGNSA. Trimming shortened V by 6 bases and J by 0 bases, and 15 bases separated the two germline ends. The CDR3 is 16 amino acids. CDR3 in amino acids: CASSVGPGLAKNIQYF. The CDR3 DNA follows: TGTGCCAGCAGTGTGGGCCCTGGGCTAGCCAAAAACATTCAGTACTTC.

V is TRBV6-4 and J is TRBJ2-7; 11 bases are shared with TRBD2. Germline CDR1 reads MRHNA; CDR2 reads SNTAGT. CDR3 length: 13 amino acids. Losses at the gene ends were 6 bases for V and 4 bases for J; bases not matched to a gene: 2. CDR3: CASRGLAEYEQYF. Written as DNA, the CDR3 is TGTGCCAGCAGGGGACTAGCGGAATACGAGCAGTACTTC.

This clonotype was counted ten times or more. The V call is TRBV20-1, the J call TRBJ2-2; TRBD2 matches 11 bases. This CDR3 region has 14 residues. With V trimmed by 6 bases and J by 5 bases, 5 bases remained unmatched. Germline loops: CDR1 DFQATT, CDR2 SNEGSKA (reference sequence). The CDR3 coding sequence is TGCAGTGCCACTAGCGGGAGAAATACCGGGGAGCTGTTTTTT. This gives the protein CSATSGRNTGELFF.

The chain combines TRBV6-2 or TRBV6-3 with TRBJ2-7, with D possibly called TRBD1 or TRBD2 (6 bases each). In germline, CDR1 is MNHEY, CDR2 SVGEGT. With 5 bases removed from V and 0 bases from J, the gap between germline ends came to 14 bases. This CDR3 comprises 15 residues. The CDR3 nucleotides read TGTGCCAGCAGTCCCGAGGGGGGAAACTCCTACGAGCAGTACTTC. Protein sequence: CASSPEGGNSYEQYF.